This passage covers 27 T cell receptor beta chains from one sample sequenced in a study of cytomegalovirus exposure and HLA in healthy donors. 13 Jbeta primers and 60 Vbeta primers were used for the PCR. Only in-frame clones appear in the TCRdb table, and some are missing; sequencing was by immunoSEQ multiplex PCR. Of around 88,000 clones in the sample, around 74% were seen once. Sequenced material: PBMCs. These receptors were obtained from a male donor in good health and CMV-seronegative.

The chain carries TRBV30 and TRBJ1-1; no reliable D call. Trimming removed 4 bases at V and 6 bases at J, with 12 bases between. Looked up from germline, CDR1 is GTSNPN and CDR2 is SVGIG (reference sequence). The CDR3 is made up of 12 amino acids. The CDR3 DNA reads TGTGCCTGGACACGGGTTTATGCTGAAGCTTTCTTT. Protein: CAWTRVYAEAFF.

The V call is TRBV6-1, the J call TRBJ1-5; D uncertain. Germline V lookup: CDR1 MNHNS, CDR2 SASEGT. CDR3 length equals 13 residues. V lost 6 bases and J lost 0, with 6 bases in between. The CDR3 reads CASRVYSNQPQHF. DNA for the CDR3: TGTGCCAGCAGGGTCTATAGCAATCAGCCCCAGCATTTT.

The CDR3 sequence: CASSYRDTQETQYF. The CDR3 region has the DNA TGTGCCAGCAGTTACCGCGACACACAAGAGACCCAGTACTTC. The chain employs TRBV6-5 and TRBJ2-5, with D unclear. The CDR3 is 14 residues long. CDR1 is MNHEY, CDR2 SVGAGI, per germline. Trimming shortened V by 2 bases and J by 2 bases, and 9 bases separated the two germline ends.

The gene calls are TRBV27 and TRBJ2-7, with 9 positions matching TRBD1. V was pared by 8 bases and J by 4 bases, with 3 bases of the junction left unmatched. The CDR3 spans 12 residues. Germline loops: CDR1 MNHEY, CDR2 SMNVEV (reference sequence). As DNA, the CDR3 is TGTGCCAGCCGAGGGACAGGGTACGAGCAGTACTTC. Amino acids: CASRGTGYEQYF.

This chain uses TRBV9 with TRBJ2-7; 9 bases align to TRBD1. The CDR3 sequence is 15 residues long. Germline V gene lookup returns CDR1 SGDLS and CDR2 YYNGEE. The junction had 3 bases not matched to a gene; V was cut back by 0 bases and J by 2 bases. The CDR3, as DNA: TGTGCCAGCAGCGTAGCGGGGACAGGGACCTACGAGCAGTACTTC. It codes for CASSVAGTGTYEQYF.

CDR3: CASGGDGTGGQPQHF. The CDR3 nucleotides are TGTGCCAGCGGAGGAGATGGGACAGGGGGTCAGCCCCAGCATTTT. The V and J genes are TRBV6-6 and TRBJ1-5; TRBD1 aligns across 11 bases. The V gene end was trimmed by 8 bases and the J gene end by 6 bases; junction bases not matched to a gene: 9. This CDR3 has 15 amino acids. The germline V gene has CDR1 MNHNY and CDR2 SVGAGI (reference sequence).

This chain connects TRBV11-2 to TRBJ2-1, with D possibly matching TRBD2 (7 bases). The CDR3 has 19 amino acids. Germline V gene data show CDR1 as SGHAT and CDR2 as FQNNGV. The V and J ends lost 2 bases and 0 bases respectively, with 20 bases between them. The CDR3 region has the DNA TGTGCCAGCAGCTTAAGGGGGGGACTTAGCGTTAGCTCCTACAATGAGCAGTTCTTC. Its protein product is CASSLRGGLSVSSYNEQFF. The full variable domain, rest sourced from reference TRBV11-2 and TRBJ2-1, is EAGVAQSPRYKIIEKRQSVAFWCNPISGHATLYWYQQILGQGPKLLIQFQNNGVVDDSQLPKDRFSAERLKGVDSTLKIQPAKLEDSAVYLCASSLRGGLSVSSYNEQFFGPGTRLTVL.

This clone was observed a few times. Here the CDR3 reads CASSSLDRGRTNEKLFF. In DNA, the CDR3 is TGTGCCAGCAGTTCATTGGACAGGGGGCGAACTAATGAAAAACTGTTTTTT. This chain joins TRBV27 and TRBJ1-4, with 11 bases matching TRBD1. The CDR3 totals 17 residues. Unmatched junction bases numbered 5, after V lost 4 bases and J lost 1 base. Germline lookup yields CDR1 MNHEY and CDR2 SMNVEV (reference sequence).

This chain uses TRBV2 with TRBJ2-7; D is undetermined. Germline lookup yields CDR1 SNHLY and CDR2 FYNNEI. The V end lost 4 bases, the J end lost 0 bases, and 13 bases lay between the germline ends. This CDR3 has 15 residues. CDR3 amino acids: CASSVRDTSSYEQYF. The CDR3 bases are TGTGCCAGCAGTGTTCGAGACACGAGCTCCTACGAGCAGTACTTC.

The chain uses TRBV28 and TRBJ1-1, with 7 bases identical to TRBD1. The CDR3 consists of 14 residues. Germline CDR1 MDHEN, CDR2 SYDVKM. The V gene end was trimmed by 7 bases and the J gene end by 6 bases; junction bases not matched to a gene: 11. CDR3: CASTSLTGTSEAFF. In nucleotides, the CDR3 is TGTGCCAGCACGTCGTTGACAGGGACGTCTGAAGCTTTCTTT.

This chain joins TRBV4-2 and TRBJ2-1; D possibly corresponds to TRBD2 (6 bases). This CDR3 contains 13 residues. Trimming stripped 4 bases from V and 8 bases from J, with 12 bases between. Germline CDR1 reads LGHNA; CDR2 reads YNFKEQ. The CDR3 DNA sequence: TGTGCCAGCAGCCCGGGGGTTTCGGATGAGCAGTTCTTC. Amino acid sequence: CASSPGVSDEQFF.

V usage is TRBV6-6 and J usage is TRBJ2-7, with TRBD2 matching over 9 bases. The CDR3 extends over 14 amino acids. Germline V gene lookup returns CDR1 MNHNY and CDR2 SVGAGI (reference sequence). V gave up 5 bases and J gave up 5 bases; unmatched junction bases: 7. CDR3 in amino acids: CASSPGLAHNEQYF. DNA of the CDR3: TGTGCCAGCAGTCCGGGACTAGCCCATAACGAGCAGTACTTC.

The chain carries TRBV7-8 and TRBJ2-7; 11 bases map to TRBD2. Trimming cost V 4 bases and J 6 bases; bases outside gene matches: 5. The CDR3 spans 14 residues. Germline V gene lookup returns CDR1 SGHVS and CDR2 FQNEAQ. In nucleotides, the CDR3 is TGTGCCAGCAGCTCGACTAGCGGGACAGGCGAGCAGTACTTC. Its protein product is CASSSTSGTGEQYF.

The genes are TRBV7-3 and TRBJ2-4, with 10 bases fitting TRBD1. The CDR3 loop spans 15 amino acids. Trimming removed 5 bases from V and 8 bases from J; junction bases left unmatched: 9. Germline assignment: CDR1 SGHTA and CDR2 FQGTGA. The CDR3 here is CASSPSGTGEDIQYF. CDR3 nucleotide sequence: TGTGCCAGCAGCCCATCCGGGACAGGGGAAGACATTCAGTACTTC.

This clone turned up a few times. The chain carries TRBV4-3 and TRBJ1-3, with TRBD1 matching over 7 bases. This CDR3 has 18 amino acids. Germline V CDR1 and CDR2: LGHNA, YSLEER. V shed 3 bases and J 0 bases; nucleotides not matched to a gene: 11. The CDR3: CASSQGTAILSSGNTIYF. The CDR3 DNA reads TGCGCCAGCAGCCAGGGGACAGCAATACTGAGCTCTGGAAACACCATATATTTT.

This chain joins TRBV10-3 and TRBJ1-2; D perhaps matches TRBD1 (6 bases). With 4 bases removed from V and 3 bases from J, the gap between germline ends came to 12 bases. The CDR3 runs to 14 residues. Per germline, CDR1 ENHRY and CDR2 SYGVKD. CDR3 nucleotide sequence: TGTGCCATCAGTGGCAGGGGAATGGACTATGGCTACACCTTC. It codes for CAISGRGMDYGYTF.

This clone turned up a few times. V and J are TRBV6-5 and TRBJ2-7; 11 bases map to TRBD2. CDR1 and CDR2 (germline): MNHEY, SVGAGI. J gave up 4 bases and V 5 bases, and 4 bases lay outside the gene matches. The CDR3 consists of 14 residues. CDR3 loop: CASSLGLAVYEQYF. CDR3 nucleotides: TGTGCCAGCAGTCTGGGACTAGCGGTGTACGAGCAGTACTTC.

V usage is TRBV9 and J usage is TRBJ2-3; 11 nucleotides agree with TRBD2. The CDR3 is 16 residues long. After removal of 4 bases from V and 2 bases from J, the junction contained 6 bases not matched to a gene. CDR1 is SGDLS, CDR2 YYNGEE, per germline. The CDR3 nucleotides read TGTGCCAGCAGCCGTAGCGGGAGGGCCTACACAGATACGCAGTATTTT. It specifies CASSRSGRAYTDTQYF.

This sequence joins TRBV9 and TRBJ2-6, with D possibly matching TRBD1 (6 bases). Deletions cut 5 bases from V and 4 bases from J, with 13 bases between. The CDR3 loop spans 15 amino acids. Per germline, CDR1 SGDLS and CDR2 YYNGEE. This CDR3 reads CASSSGTLGANVLTF. For the CDR3, the DNA is TGTGCCAGCAGTTCTGGGACATTAGGGGCCAACGTCCTGACTTTC. Variable domain in full (rest from reference TRBV9 and TRBJ2-6): DSGVTQTPKHLITATGQRVTLRCSPRSGDLSVYWYQQSLDQGLQFLIQYYNGEERAKGNILERFSAQQFPDLHSELNLSSLELGDSALYFCASSSGTLGANVLTFGAGSRLTVL.

The chain recombines TRBV7-8 with TRBJ2-7, with D maybe TRBD2 (6 bases). Germline V gives CDR1 SGHVS, CDR2 FQNEAQ. There are 14 residues in the CDR3. V was shortened by 4 bases and J by 4 bases, with 14 bases between the two germline ends. CDR3 in DNA: TGTGCCAGCAGCTCCGACGGAGGGATATACGAGCAGTACTTC. Residues: CASSSDGGIYEQYF.

This clone was recorded only once. The chain couples TRBV25-1 to TRBJ2-7; TRBD1 aligns across 7 bases. The germline gives CDR1 MGHDK, CDR2 SYGVNS. This CDR3 comprises 15 residues. With 0 bases clipped from V and 2 bases from J, the junction kept 4 bases outside the gene matches. The CDR3 loop reads CASSEYTGAPYEQYF. The CDR3 DNA is TGTGCCAGCAGTGAATATACAGGGGCCCCCTACGAGCAGTACTTC.

The chain combines TRBV4-2 with TRBJ2-7; D possibly corresponds to TRBD2 (6 bases). CDR3 length: 16 amino acids. V lost 2 bases to trimming and J lost 1 base, with 15 bases between them. Per germline, CDR1 LGHNA and CDR2 YNFKEQ. The CDR3 bases are TGTGCCAGCAGCCAAACTAGGAGTAGCGGTTCCTACGAGCAGTACTTC. This codes for CASSQTRSSGSYEQYF.

The rearrangement uses TRBV6-5 and TRBJ2-1, with D tentatively TRBD2 (5 bases). Trimming removed 5 bases at V and 8 bases at J, with 13 bases between. The CDR3 consists of 13 residues. The germline V gene encodes CDR1 MNHEY and CDR2 SVGAGI. In nucleotides, the CDR3 is TGTGCCAGCAGTAGTAACGGGGTCGATGAGCAGTTCTTC. Translated: CASSSNGVDEQFF.

This clone has only a few counts. V is TRBV19 and J is TRBJ1-4; TRBD1 might be the D (6 bases). CDR1 is LNHDA, CDR2 SQIVND, per germline (reference sequence). This CDR3 has 15 residues. The V end lost 5 bases, the J end lost 5 bases, and 15 bases lay between the germline ends. The CDR3 DNA follows: TGTGCCAGTAGTCCCAGGGGTCCCTTGAATGAAAAACTGTTTTTT. Translating gives CASSPRGPLNEKLFF.

This clone appeared a few times. The V gene is TRBV9, the J gene TRBJ1-2, with 10 bases identical to TRBD1. With 2 bases clipped from V and 6 bases from J, the junction kept 10 bases outside the gene matches. Germline values: CDR1 SGDLS, CDR2 YYNGEE. This CDR3 is 16 amino acids long. Here the CDR3 reads CASSVELWDRGDGYTF. The CDR3 nucleotides read TGTGCCAGCAGCGTGGAATTGTGGGACAGGGGTGATGGCTACACCTTC.

The chain has TRBV28 and TRBJ2-7; TRBD2 aligns across 9 bases. The CDR3 extends over 12 amino acids. Trimming at V came to 8 bases and at J to 6 bases, leaving 5 bases not matched to a gene. CDR1 and CDR2 from the germline V gene are MDHEN and SYDVKM. For the CDR3, the DNA is TGTGCCAGCGCGGGAGGGTTTTGCGAGCAGTACTTC. Translation gives CASAGGFCEQYF.

This clone has just a few counts. This chain joins TRBV4-3 and TRBJ2-1; 13 positions agree with TRBD2. This CDR3 region has 15 residues. V dropped 2 bases and J dropped 7; count of bases not matched to a gene: 2. Germline loops: CDR1 LGHNA, CDR2 YSLEER. The CDR3 sequence is CASSQLLAGGNEQFF. CDR3 coding DNA: TGCGCCAGCAGCCAACTACTAGCGGGAGGGAATGAGCAGTTCTTC.